This paragraph covers one T cell receptor (beta chain) sequence. This sample is part of a study of CD8+ T cells in alopecia areata. J was trimmed by 9 bases and V by 0 bases; bases with no gene match: 4. CDR3 length: 14 residues. Germline V gives CDR1 GTSNPN, CDR2 SVGIG (reference sequence). cDNA reverse transcribed from extracted RNA served as the sequencing template. Libraries were prepared by immunoSEQ multiplex PCR; TCRdb keeps only in-frame clonotypes and omits some of them. Of roughly 250,000 clones listed, about two thirds are singletons. The TCR was taken from a human donor with alopecia areata. The input for sequencing was CD4+ T cells sorted from blood, taken at week 0. The gene calls are TRBV30 and TRBJ2-1, with 11 nucleotides matching TRBD2. CDR3 sequence reads: CAWSVLAGAGEQFF. In DNA, the CDR3 is TGTGCCTGGAGTGTACTAGCGGGGGCAGGTGAGCAGTTCTTC.